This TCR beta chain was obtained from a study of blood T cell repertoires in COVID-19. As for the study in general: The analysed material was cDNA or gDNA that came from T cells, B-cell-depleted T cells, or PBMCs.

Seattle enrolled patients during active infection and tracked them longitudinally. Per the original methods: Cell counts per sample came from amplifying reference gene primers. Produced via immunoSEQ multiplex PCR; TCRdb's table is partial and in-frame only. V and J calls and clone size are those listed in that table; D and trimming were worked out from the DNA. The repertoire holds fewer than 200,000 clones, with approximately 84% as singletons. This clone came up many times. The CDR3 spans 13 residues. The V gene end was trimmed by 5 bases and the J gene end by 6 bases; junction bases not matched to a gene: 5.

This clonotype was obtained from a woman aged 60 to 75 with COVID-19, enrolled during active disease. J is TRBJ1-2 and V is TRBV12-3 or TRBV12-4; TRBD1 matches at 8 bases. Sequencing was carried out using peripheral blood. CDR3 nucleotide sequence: TGTGCCAGCAGTGACAGGGGAAGAGATGGCTACACCTTC. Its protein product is CASSDRGRDGYTF.